This T cell receptor beta chain was sequenced in a study of glioma-infiltrating T cells. TCR alpha and beta CDR3 regions were amplified from RNA using iRepertoire nested multiplex PCR. TCRdb reprocessed the multiplex PCR reads via MiXCR and lists one record per CDR3 protein. In the table there are approximately 90,000 distinct CDR3 sequences, under 30% of which are singletons. General study results and limits: Very few CDR3 sequences were shared between tissue and blood.

From germline, CDR1 is LGHNA and CDR2 YNFKEQ. With V trimmed by 3 bases and J by 2 bases, 7 bases remained unmatched. CDR3 length: 15 amino acids. The table lists this clonotype with a few counts. The antigen remains undetermined. What was sequenced was glioma tissue, nonneoplastic brain tissue, or PBMCs (not recorded which). This sequence was found in a human donor with low-grade glioma or glioblastoma, undergoing nonglioma brain surgery, or in good health (not recorded which). V is TRBV4-2 and J is TRBJ2-7, with 7 bases aligning to TRBD2. CDR3 in amino acids: CASSQTRDYPYEQYF. The CDR3 bases are TGTGCCAGCAGCCAGACCCGGGACTACCCCTACGAGCAGTACTTC.